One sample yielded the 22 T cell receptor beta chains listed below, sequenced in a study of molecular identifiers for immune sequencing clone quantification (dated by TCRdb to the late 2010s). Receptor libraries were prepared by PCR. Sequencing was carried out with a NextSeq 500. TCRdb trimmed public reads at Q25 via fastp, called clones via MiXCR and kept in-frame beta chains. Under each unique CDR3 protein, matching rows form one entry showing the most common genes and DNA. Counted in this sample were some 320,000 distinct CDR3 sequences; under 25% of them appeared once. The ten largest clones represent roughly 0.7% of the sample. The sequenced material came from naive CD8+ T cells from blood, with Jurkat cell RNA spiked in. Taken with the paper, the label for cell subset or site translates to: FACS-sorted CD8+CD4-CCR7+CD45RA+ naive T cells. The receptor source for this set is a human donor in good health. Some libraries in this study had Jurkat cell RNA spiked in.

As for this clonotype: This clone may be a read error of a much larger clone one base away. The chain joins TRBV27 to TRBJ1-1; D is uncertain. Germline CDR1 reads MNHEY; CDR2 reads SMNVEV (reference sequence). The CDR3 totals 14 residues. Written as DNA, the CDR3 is TGTGCCAGCAGACAAGCCTCCCCGGCCCTTGAAGCTTCCTTT. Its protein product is CASRQASPALEASF.

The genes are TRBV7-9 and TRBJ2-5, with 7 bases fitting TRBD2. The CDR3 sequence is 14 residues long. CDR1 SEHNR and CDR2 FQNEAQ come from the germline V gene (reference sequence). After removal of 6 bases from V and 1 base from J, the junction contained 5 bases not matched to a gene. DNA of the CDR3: TGTGCCAGCAGGCCCACTAGCGCCCAAGAGACCCAGTACTTC. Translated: CASRPTSAQETQYF.

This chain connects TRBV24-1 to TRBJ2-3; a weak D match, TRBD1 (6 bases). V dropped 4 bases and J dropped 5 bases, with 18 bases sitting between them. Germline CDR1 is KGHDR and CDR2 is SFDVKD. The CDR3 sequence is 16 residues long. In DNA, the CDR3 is TGTGCCACCAGTGACTGGACAGAAGTACCTGGAGATACGCAGTATTTT. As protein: CATSDWTEVPGDTQYF.

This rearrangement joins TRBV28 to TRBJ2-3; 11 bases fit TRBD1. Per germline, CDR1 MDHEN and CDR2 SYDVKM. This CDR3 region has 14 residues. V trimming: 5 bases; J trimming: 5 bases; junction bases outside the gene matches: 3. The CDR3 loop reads CASSAGTGGDTQYF. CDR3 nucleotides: TGTGCCAGCAGTGCCGGGACAGGGGGAGATACGCAGTATTTT.

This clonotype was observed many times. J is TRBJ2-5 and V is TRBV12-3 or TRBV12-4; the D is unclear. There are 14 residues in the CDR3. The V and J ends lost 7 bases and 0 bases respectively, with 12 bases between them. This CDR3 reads CASNLGRDQETQYF. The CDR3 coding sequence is TGTGCCAGCAACCTGGGTAGGGACCAAGAGACCCAGTACTTC.

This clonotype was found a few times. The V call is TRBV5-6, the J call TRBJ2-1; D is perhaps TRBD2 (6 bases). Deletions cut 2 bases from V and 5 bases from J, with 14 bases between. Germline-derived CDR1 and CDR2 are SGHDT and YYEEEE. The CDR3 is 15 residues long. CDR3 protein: CASSFSAGTDNEQFF. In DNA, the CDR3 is TGTGCCAGCAGCTTTTCGGCGGGGACGGACAATGAGCAGTTCTTC.

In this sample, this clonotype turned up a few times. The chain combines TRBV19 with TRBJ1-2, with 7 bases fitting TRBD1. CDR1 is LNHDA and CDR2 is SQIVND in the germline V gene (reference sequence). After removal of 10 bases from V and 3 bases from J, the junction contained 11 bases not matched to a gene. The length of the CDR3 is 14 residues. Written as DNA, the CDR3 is TGTGCCACCACGTACCAAGGGGGCGACTATGGCTACACCTTC. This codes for CATTYQGGDYGYTF. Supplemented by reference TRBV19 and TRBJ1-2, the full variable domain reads DGGITQSPKYLFRKEGQNVTLSCEQNLNHDAMYWYRQDPGQGLRLIYYSQIVNDFQKGDIAEGYSVSREKKESFPLTVTSAQKNPTAFYLCATTYQGGDYGYTFGSGTRLTVV.

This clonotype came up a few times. For the CDR3, the DNA is TGTGCCAGCAGCCAACCACTAAGCGGGGGGTCCTACAATGAGCAGTTCTTC. The encoded protein is CASSQPLSGGSYNEQFF. The chain carries TRBV3-1 and TRBJ2-1; TRBD2 agrees at 9 bases. The CDR3 length is 17 residues. CDR1 and CDR2 (germline): LGHDT, YNNKEL (reference sequence). V lost 2 bases and J lost 1; bases outside the gene matches: 6.

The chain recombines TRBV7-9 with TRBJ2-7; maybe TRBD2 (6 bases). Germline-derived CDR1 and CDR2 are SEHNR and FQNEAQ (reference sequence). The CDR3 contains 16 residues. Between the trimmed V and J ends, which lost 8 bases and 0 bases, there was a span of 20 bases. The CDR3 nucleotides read TGTGCCAGCGAAACCGCGAGCGGGCTGAGCTCCTACGAGCAGTACTTC. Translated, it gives CASETASGLSSYEQYF.

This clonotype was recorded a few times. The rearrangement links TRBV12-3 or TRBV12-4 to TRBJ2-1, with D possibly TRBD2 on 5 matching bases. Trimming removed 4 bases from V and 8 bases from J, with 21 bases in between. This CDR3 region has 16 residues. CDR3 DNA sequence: TGTGCCAGCAGTTCGGGGAGCCCGTATTCCTCCCATGAGCAGTTCTTC. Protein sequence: CASSSGSPYSSHEQFF.

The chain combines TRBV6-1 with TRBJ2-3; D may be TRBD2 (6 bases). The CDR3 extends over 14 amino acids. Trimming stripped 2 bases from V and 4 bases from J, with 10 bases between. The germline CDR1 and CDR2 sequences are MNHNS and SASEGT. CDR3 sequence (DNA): TGTGCCAGCAGTGAAAGGCGGGGCGCAGATACGCAGTATTTT. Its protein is CASSERRGADTQYF.

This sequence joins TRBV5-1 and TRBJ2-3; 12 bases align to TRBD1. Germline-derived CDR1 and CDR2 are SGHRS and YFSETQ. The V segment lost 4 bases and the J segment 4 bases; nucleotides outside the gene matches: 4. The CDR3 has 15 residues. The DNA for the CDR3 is TGCGCCAGCAGCGTGGGACAGGGGGCCCCAGATACGCAGTATTTT. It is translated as CASSVGQGAPDTQYF. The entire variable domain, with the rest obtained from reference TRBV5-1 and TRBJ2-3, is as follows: KAGVTQTPRYLIKTRGQQVTLSCSPISGHRSVSWYQQTPGQGLQFLFEYFSETQRNKGNFPGRFSGRQFSNSRSEMNVSTLELGDSALYLCASSVGQGAPDTQYFGPGTRLTVL.

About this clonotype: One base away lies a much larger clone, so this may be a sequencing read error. The CDR3: CASTLLSGGTEAFF. The CDR3 DNA sequence: TGTGCCAGCACCCTACTGTCAGGGGGGACTGAAGCTTTCTTT. The rearrangement joins TRBV6-5 to TRBJ1-1, with 7 bases identical to TRBD1. The CDR3 extends over 14 amino acids. The germline V gene has CDR1 MNHEY and CDR2 SVGAGI. J gave up 5 bases and V 7 bases, and 10 bases lay outside the gene matches.

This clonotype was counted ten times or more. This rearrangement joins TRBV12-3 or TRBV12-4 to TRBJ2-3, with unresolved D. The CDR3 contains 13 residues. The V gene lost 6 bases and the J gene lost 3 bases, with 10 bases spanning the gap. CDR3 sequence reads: CASSVILTDTQYF. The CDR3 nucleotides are TGTGCCAGCAGCGTAATTTTAACAGATACGCAGTATTTT.

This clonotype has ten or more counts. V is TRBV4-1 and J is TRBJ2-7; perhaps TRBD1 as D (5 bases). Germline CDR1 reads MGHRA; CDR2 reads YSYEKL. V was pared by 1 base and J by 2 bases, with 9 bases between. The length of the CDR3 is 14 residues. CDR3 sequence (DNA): TGCGCCAGCAGCCAAGGGACACCGGCCTACGAGCAGTACTTC. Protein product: CASSQGTPAYEQYF.

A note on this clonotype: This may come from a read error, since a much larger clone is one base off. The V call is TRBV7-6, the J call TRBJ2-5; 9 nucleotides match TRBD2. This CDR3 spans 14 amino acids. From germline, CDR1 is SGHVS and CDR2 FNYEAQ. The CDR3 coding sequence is TGTGCCAGCAGCTACGGACTAGCGCCCGAGACCCAGCACTTC. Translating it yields CASSYGLAPETQHF. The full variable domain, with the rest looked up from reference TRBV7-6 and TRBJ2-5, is GAGVSQSPRYKVTKRGQDVALRCDPISGHVSLYWYRQALGQGPEFLTYFNYEAQQDKSGLPNDRFSAERPEGSISTLTIQRTEQRDSAMYRCASSYGLAPETQHFGPGTRLLVL.

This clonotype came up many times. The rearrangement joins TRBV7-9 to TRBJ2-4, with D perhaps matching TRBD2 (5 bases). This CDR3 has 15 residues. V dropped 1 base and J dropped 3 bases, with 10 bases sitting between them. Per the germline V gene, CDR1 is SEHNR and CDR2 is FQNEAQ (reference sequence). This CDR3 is CASSLVGSGKNIQYF. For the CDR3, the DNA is TGTGCCAGCAGCTTAGTAGGGAGTGGCAAAAACATTCAGTACTTC.

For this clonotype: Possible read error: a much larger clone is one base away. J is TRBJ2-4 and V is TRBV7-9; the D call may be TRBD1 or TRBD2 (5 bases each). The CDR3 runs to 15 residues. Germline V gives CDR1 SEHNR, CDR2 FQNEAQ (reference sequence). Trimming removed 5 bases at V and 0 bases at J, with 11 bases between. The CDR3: CASSNRGLAKNIQYF. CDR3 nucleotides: TGTGCCAGCAGCAACCGGGGCCTAGCCAAAAACATTCAGTACTTC.

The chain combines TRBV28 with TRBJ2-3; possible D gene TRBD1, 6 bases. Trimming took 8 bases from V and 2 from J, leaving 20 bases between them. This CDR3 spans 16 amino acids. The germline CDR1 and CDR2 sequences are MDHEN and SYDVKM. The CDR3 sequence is CASGISGVRITDTQYF. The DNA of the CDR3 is TGTGCCAGCGGTATTTCAGGGGTTCGTATCACAGATACGCAGTATTTT.

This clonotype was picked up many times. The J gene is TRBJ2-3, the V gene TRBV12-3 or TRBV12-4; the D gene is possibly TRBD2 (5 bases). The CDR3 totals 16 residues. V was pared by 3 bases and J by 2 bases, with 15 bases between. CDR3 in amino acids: CASSFGLASITDTQYF. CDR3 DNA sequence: TGTGCCAGCAGTTTTGGATTAGCGTCGATCACAGATACGCAGTATTTT.

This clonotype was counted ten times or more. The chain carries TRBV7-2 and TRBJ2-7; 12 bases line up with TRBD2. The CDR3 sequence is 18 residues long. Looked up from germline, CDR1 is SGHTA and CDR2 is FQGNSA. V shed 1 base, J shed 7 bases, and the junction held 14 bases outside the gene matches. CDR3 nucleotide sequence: TGTGCCAGCAGCTTAGGCTCTAGCGGGGGGGGCCGGTTTCCGGAGCAGTACTTC. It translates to CASSLGSSGGGRFPEQYF.

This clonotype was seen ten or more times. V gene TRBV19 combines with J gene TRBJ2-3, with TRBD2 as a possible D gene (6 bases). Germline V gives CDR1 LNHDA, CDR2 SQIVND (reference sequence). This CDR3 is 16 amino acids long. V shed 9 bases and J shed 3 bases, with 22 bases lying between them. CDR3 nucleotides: TGTGCCAGCCCACGAAGGGCAGGGAGGAGGACAGATACGCAGTATTTT. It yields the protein CASPRRAGRRTDTQYF.